At least ten counts were recorded for the clone carrying this T cell receptor beta chain. The antigen is not known. The data stem from a study of tumor and adjacent non-tumor tissue in lung cancer. Study-level information: Aged about 30 to 76 years, patients included fewer than 11 men and 4 to 6 women with stage I to III disease. Each sample yielded around 4.2 million productive TCRbeta reads on average. Study-wide results and limits: Normal lung showed higher cumulative top 100 clone frequency than tumor. Significantly higher TCR diversity was found in tumor than normal lung.

The library came from three nested PCR rounds adapted from ARM-PCR protocols. TCRdb independently ran MiXCR on the multiplex PCR reads; one entry per CDR3 protein. The table lists about 110,000 distinct CDR3 sequences, 60% to 80% of them singletons. The template was RNA from unsorted bulk tissue. The TCR comes from a woman in her fifties or sixties with non-small cell lung cancer. Material: lung tumor tissue.

CDR3 in amino acids: CSVVRLGQGRPGCNEQFF. The CDR3 coding sequence is TGCAGCGTTGTTAGGCTGGGACAGGGACGACCGGGGTGCAATGAGCAGTTCTTC. The chain uses TRBV29-1 and TRBJ2-1; 9 bases fit TRBD1. Trimming cost V 4 bases and J 6 bases; bases outside gene matches: 19. CDR3 length equals 18 residues. The germline V gene has CDR1 SQVTM and CDR2 ANQGSEA.